This T cell receptor (beta chain) was retrieved from a study of blood T cell repertoires in COVID-19. At the level of the study: T cells, B-cell-depleted T cells, or PBMCs provided the cDNA or gDNA that served as material.

Profiling relied on immunoSEQ multiplex PCR, and the TCRdb table lists in-frame clones only, not all of them. The sample holds 200,000 to 300,000 clones, 75% to 90% seen once. Sequenced input: peripheral blood. This TCR was recovered from a human donor in a cohort sampled during active COVID-19.

Here the CDR3 reads CASSLLLAGDNEQFF. In nucleotides, the CDR3 is TGCGCCAGCAGCTTGTTGTTAGCGGGGGACAATGAGCAGTTCTTC. The V and J genes are TRBV5-1 and TRBJ2-1; 9 nucleotides align to TRBD2. Trimming cost V 1 base and J 5 bases; bases outside gene matches: 4. Germline V lookup: CDR1 SGHRS, CDR2 YFSETQ. The CDR3 length is 15 residues.